A single sample gave rise to the 9 T cell receptor beta chains below, sequenced in a study of PD-1 blockade in classical Hodgkin lymphoma. Some clones are missing from TCRdb's copy, which holds only in-frame ones; the method was immunoSEQ multiplex PCR. The sample has under 40,000 clones; 80% to 90% are singletons. There was relapse after autologous stem cell transplantation in every patient, and there was variation in brentuximab vedotin exposure. The sample in question was peripheral blood mononuclear cells (PBMCs), obtained at baseline. Receptors originate from a human donor with classical Hodgkin lymphoma.

This clone occurred a few times. The chain joins TRBV5-1 to TRBJ2-7; tentative D call: TRBD1 (5 bases). The germline CDR1 and CDR2 sequences are SGHRS and YFSETQ. This CDR3 contains 15 residues. V was trimmed by 0 bases and J by 2 bases, leaving 12 bases between them. CDR3 DNA sequence: TGCGCCAGCAGCTTGGAGGCAGGGAAGACCTACGAGCAGTACTTC. It yields the protein CASSLEAGKTYEQYF.

V usage is TRBV7-2 and J usage is TRBJ1-5; D possibly corresponds to TRBD1 (5 bases). V was clipped by 5 bases and J by 5 bases, with 13 bases between them. CDR3 length: 14 residues. Germline CDR1 is SGHTA and CDR2 is FQGNSA. The DNA of the CDR3 is TGTGCCAGCAGCGGAGGGGATTTCGATCAGCCCCAGCATTTT. Amino acids: CASSGGDFDQPQHF. The full variable domain, its missing parts supplied by reference TRBV7-2 and TRBJ1-5, is GAGVSQSPSNKVTEKGKDVELRCDPISGHTALYWYRQSLGQGLEFLIYFQGNSAPDKSGLPSDRFSAERTGGSVSTLTIQRTQQEDSAVYLCASSGGDFDQPQHFGDGTRLSIL.

Concerning this clone itself: At one boundary the junction diverges from the germline segment, which might be a read error. The genes are TRBV11-3 and TRBJ1-2; 7 nucleotides line up with TRBD1. The CDR3 totals 14 residues. Germline-derived CDR1 and CDR2 are SGHNT and YENEEA. CDR3 region: CASSSRTGQQIPVF. CDR3 nucleotide sequence: TGTGCCAGCAGCTCTCGGACAGGCCAACAAATCCCCGTATTC.

V gene TRBV2 combines with J gene TRBJ2-5; tentatively, D is TRBD2 (6 bases). Germline V gene lookup returns CDR1 SNHLY and CDR2 FYNNEI. V lost 6 bases and J lost 2, with 28 bases in between. The CDR3 contains 19 residues. CDR3: CASRRGKGLHLRGQETQYF. The CDR3 DNA is TGTGCCAGCAGGAGAGGAAAGGGCTTACATCTGCGGGGACAAGAGACCCAGTACTTC.

CDR3 in amino acids: CASYGPYWANYGYTF. The CDR3 DNA reads as TGTGCCAGTTATGGACCCTACTGGGCTAACTATGGCTACACCTTC. This chain uses TRBV19 with TRBJ1-2; D call uncertain. The germline V gene has CDR1 LNHDA and CDR2 SQIVND (reference sequence). The CDR3 is made up of 15 amino acids. The V and J ends lost 8 bases and 0 bases respectively, with 16 bases between them.

The chain uses TRBV18 and TRBJ1-1, with D hard to call. The germline gives CDR1 KGHSH, CDR2 LQKENI. The CDR3 length is 15 residues. Between the trimmed V and J ends, which lost 4 bases and 3 bases, there was a span of 15 bases. The CDR3 DNA follows: TGTGCCAGCTCACGGGCAGCCGCTGGGTACACTGAAGCTTTCTTT. Translation: CASSRAAAGYTEAFF.

The chain employs TRBV7-3 and TRBJ1-6, with 9 positions matching TRBD1. Germline-derived CDR1 and CDR2 are SGHTA and FQGTGA. The J segment lost 8 bases and the V segment lost 3 bases, leaving 2 bases of the junction unmatched. The CDR3 length is 14 residues. Here the CDR3 reads CASSFGQGYSPLHF. CDR3 DNA: TGTGCCAGCAGCTTTGGACAGGGGTATTCACCCCTCCACTTT.

The chain links TRBV29-1 to TRBJ1-2; D unresolved. This CDR3 comprises 11 residues. From germline, CDR1 is SQVTM and CDR2 ANQGSEA. Trimming pared 3 bases from V and 13 bases from J, leaving 15 bases between. The CDR3 DNA reads TGCAGCGTTGAGTTCCTCGGGTCTATCACCTTC. Its protein product is CSVEFLGSITF.

This chain uses TRBV27 with TRBJ1-3, with TRBD1 as a possible D gene (5 bases). V was cut by 5 bases and J by 0 bases, with 17 bases left in between. The germline gives CDR1 MNHEY, CDR2 SMNVEV (reference sequence). This CDR3 spans 17 amino acids. The CDR3 here is CASSPSGTPTSGNTIYF. CDR3 DNA: TGTGCCAGCAGTCCCTCCGGGACTCCTACCTCTGGAAACACCATATATTTT.